The rows below give T cell receptor beta chains drawn from one sample of a study of CD8+ T cells in alopecia areata. Data came from immunoSEQ multiplex PCR; TCRdb stores just in-frame clones and leaves some out. Found here are about 200,000 clones, around two fifths of them singletons; the top ten hold under 0.55%. The sequences come from CD4+ T cells sorted from blood, collected around week 30, from a patient treated with tofacitinib. These receptors originate from a human donor with alopecia areata. The CDR3 runs from the conserved cysteine through the conserved F or W. A D gene is named only where the DNA matches it firmly. Rows give clone size only sometimes, using once, few, many, or a class for an expanded clone.

d_call: NA
j_call: TRBJ1-1
clone_size: NA
v_call: TRBV7-7
cdr3_nt: TGTGCTAGCAGCAAGCAGATGAACACTGAAGCTTTCTTT
cdr3_aa: CASSKQMNTEAFF

d_call: NA
j_call: TRBJ2-5
clone_size: few
v_call: TRBV10-3
cdr3_nt: TGTGCCATCAGTGAGGGGGGAGGAGAGACCCAGTACTTC
cdr3_aa: CAISEGGGETQYF

d_call: NA
j_call: TRBJ1-4
clone_size: NA
v_call: TRBV7-9
cdr3_nt: TGTGCCAGCAGCAGGCCCGCCCCTAATGAAAAACTGTTTTTT
cdr3_aa: CASSRPAPNEKLFF

d_call: NA
j_call: TRBJ1-3
clone_size: NA
v_call: TRBV6-1
cdr3_nt: TGTGCCAGCAGTCGGGACACAATCTCTGGAAACACCATATATTTT
cdr3_aa: CASSRDTISGNTIYF

d_call: NA
j_call: TRBJ1-2
clone_size: NA
v_call: TRBV7-9
cdr3_nt: TGTGCCAGCAGCTTAGAGGACGCCGGCTACACCTTC
cdr3_aa: CASSLEDAGYTF

d_call: NA
j_call: TRBJ2-5
clone_size: NA
v_call: TRBV5-6
cdr3_nt: TGTGCCAGCAGTTCCTTAGGAGGGGTTGCAGTGAAGACCCAGTACTTC
cdr3_aa: CASSSLGGVAVKTQYF

d_call: NA
j_call: TRBJ1-2
clone_size: few
v_call: TRBV7-9
cdr3_nt: TGTGCCAGCAGCTTAGGAGAGGCGCGTGGCTACACCTTC
cdr3_aa: CASSLGEARGYTF

d_call: NA
j_call: TRBJ1-1
clone_size: NA
v_call: TRBV13
cdr3_nt: TGTGCCAGCAGCTGGGGGGTGATTGTGAACACTGAAGCTTTCTTT
cdr3_aa: CASSWGVIVNTEAFF

d_call: NA
j_call: TRBJ1-5
clone_size: many
v_call: TRBV6-6
cdr3_nt: TGTGCCAGCAGTTACAGGCAGGACAATCAGCCCCAGCATTTT
cdr3_aa: CASSYRQDNQPQHF

d_call: NA
j_call: TRBJ2-3
clone_size: few
v_call: TRBV5-4
cdr3_nt: TGTGCCAGCAGTCAAATAGCCCAGGGCACAGATACGCAGTATTTT
cdr3_aa: CASSQIAQGTDTQYF

d_call: NA
j_call: TRBJ1-1
clone_size: few
v_call: TRBV9
cdr3_nt: TGTGCCAGCAGGGAGAACAGTAAGAACACTGAAGCTTTCTTT
cdr3_aa: CASRENSKNTEAFF